The rows below give T cell receptor beta chains drawn from one sample of a study of beta chain features in type 1 diabetes. TCRdb keeps only in-frame clones here, not all; method: immunoSEQ multiplex PCR. The sample carries about 130,000 clones, roughly 10% recorded once. The sequenced material came from central memory CD4+ T cells from blood. These TCRs come from a man aged 30-40 years with type 1 diabetes. CDR3s include the opening cysteine and the closing phenylalanine or tryptophan. A D gene is named only where the DNA matches it firmly. Clone size is shown for a subset of rows, as once, few, many or a class of expanded clone.

clone size	V gene	D gene	J gene	CDR3 protein	CDR3 DNA
few	TRBV7-9	TRBD2	TRBJ2-1	CASSGPGLAGASGYNEQFF	TGTGCCAGCAGCGGGCCGGGACTAGCGGGGGCTTCGGGGTACAATGAGCAGTTCTTC
.	TRBV7-7	.	TRBJ2-1	CASSLTTVRGDEQFF	TGTGCTAGCAGCTTAACAACGGTTAGAGGCGATGAGCAGTTCTTC
few	TRBV5-4	.	TRBJ2-1	CASSSDSNEQFF	TGTGCCAGCAGCTCTGACAGCAATGAGCAGTTCTTC
.	TRBV6-4	.	TRBJ1-2	CASSQQGPDYGYTF	TGTGCCAGCAGTCAGCAGGGGCCGGACTATGGCTACACCTTC
few	TRBV29-1	TRBD2	TRBJ2-1	CSAIAGLQNNEQFF	TGCAGCGCAATAGCGGGACTACAAAACAATGAGCAGTTCTTC
.	TRBV11-2	TRBD1	TRBJ2-1	CASSLGQGPNEQFF	TGTGCCAGCAGCTTGGGACAGGGCCCCAATGAGCAGTTCTTC
.	TRBV28	.	TRBJ1-6	CASSSRNNSPLHF	TGTGCCAGCAGTTCGCGAAATAATTCACCCCTCCACTTT
.	TRBV7-6	TRBD1	TRBJ2-7	CASSLDRGPYEQYF	TGTGCCAGCAGCTTAGACAGGGGTCCCTACGAGCAGTACTTC
few	TRBV27	.	TRBJ2-4	CASSPITTGSQNIQYF	TGTGCCAGCAGTCCGATCACGACGGGGTCGCAGAACATTCAGTACTTC
.	TRBV5-6	.	TRBJ2-7	CASLKTGYEQYF	TGTGCCAGCTTGAAGACTGGGTACGAGCAGTACTTC
.	TRBV2	.	TRBJ1-1	CASTVDTEAFF	TGTGCCAGCACGGTCGACACTGAAGCTTTCTTT
.	TRBV11-2	.	TRBJ2-3	CASSLFGQSTDTQYF	TGTGCCAGCAGCTTATTTGGACAGAGCACAGATACGCAGTATTTT
.	TRBV18	TRBD1	TRBJ1-5	CASSPKGQGGQPQHF	TGTGCCAGCTCACCCAAAGGACAGGGAGGTCAGCCCCAGCATTTT
.	TRBV28	.	TRBJ2-1	CASSLGGAHSYNEQFF	TGTGCCAGCAGTTTGGGGGGGGCCCATTCCTACAATGAGCAGTTCTTC
.	TRBV10-3	TRBD2	TRBJ2-2	CAISAGGFNTGELFF	TGTGCCATCAGTGCGGGGGGTTTCAACACCGGGGAGCTGTTTTTT
.	TRBV27	.	TRBJ1-6	CASSSFQGIKSPLHF	TGTGCCAGCAGTTCATTCCAGGGGATCAAATCACCCCTCCACTTT
.	TRBV7-9	.	TRBJ2-4	CASGEVMAKNIQYF	TGTGCCAGCGGTGAGGTTATGGCCAAAAACATTCAGTACTTC
many	TRBV5-1	.	TRBJ2-5	CASSPREETQYF	TGCGCCAGCAGCCCTCGCGAAGAGACCCAGTACTTC
many	TRBV15	.	TRBJ2-4	CATSGAGIAKNIQYF	TGTGCCACCAGCGGGGCGGGGATAGCCAAAAACATTCAGTACTTC
.	TRBV5-1	.	TRBJ2-1	CASSLEEGEQFF	TGCGCCAGCAGCTTGGAGGAGGGTGAGCAGTTCTTC